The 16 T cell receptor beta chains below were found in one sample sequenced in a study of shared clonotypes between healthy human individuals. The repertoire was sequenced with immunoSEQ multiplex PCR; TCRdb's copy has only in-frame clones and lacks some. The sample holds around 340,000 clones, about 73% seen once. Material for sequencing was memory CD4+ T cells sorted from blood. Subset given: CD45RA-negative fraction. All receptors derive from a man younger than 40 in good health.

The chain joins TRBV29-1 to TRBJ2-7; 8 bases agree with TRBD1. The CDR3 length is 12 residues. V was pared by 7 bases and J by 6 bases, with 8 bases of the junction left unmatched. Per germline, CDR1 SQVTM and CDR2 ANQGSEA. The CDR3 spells CSAGQATPEQYF. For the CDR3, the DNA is TGCAGCGCGGGACAGGCGACCCCCGAGCAGTACTTC.

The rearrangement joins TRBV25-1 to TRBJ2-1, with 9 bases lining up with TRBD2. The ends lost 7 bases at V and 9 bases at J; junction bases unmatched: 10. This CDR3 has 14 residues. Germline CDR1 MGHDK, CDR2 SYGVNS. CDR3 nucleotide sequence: TGTGCCAGCAAGGCCGGGACTAGCTTTATTGAGCAGTTCTTC. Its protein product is CASKAGTSFIEQFF. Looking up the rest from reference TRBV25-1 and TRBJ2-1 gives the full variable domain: EADIYQTPRYLVIGTGKKITLECSQTMGHDKMYWYQQDPGMELHLIHYSYGVNSTEKGDLSSESTVSRIRTEHFPLTLESARPSHTSQYLCASKAGTSFIEQFFGPGTRLTVL.

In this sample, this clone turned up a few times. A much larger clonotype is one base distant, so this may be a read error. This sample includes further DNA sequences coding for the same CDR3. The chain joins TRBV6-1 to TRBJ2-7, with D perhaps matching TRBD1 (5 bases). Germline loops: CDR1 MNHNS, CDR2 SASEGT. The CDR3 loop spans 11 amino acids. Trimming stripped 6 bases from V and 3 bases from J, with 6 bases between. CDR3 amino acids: CASRDNYEQYF. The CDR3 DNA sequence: TGTGCCAGCAGGGACAACTACGAGCAGTACTTC.

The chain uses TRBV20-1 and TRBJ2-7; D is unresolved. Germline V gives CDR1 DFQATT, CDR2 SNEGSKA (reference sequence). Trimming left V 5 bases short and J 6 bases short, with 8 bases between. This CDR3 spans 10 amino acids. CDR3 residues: CSARFGEQYF. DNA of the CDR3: TGCAGTGCTCGGTTTGGCGAGCAGTACTTC.

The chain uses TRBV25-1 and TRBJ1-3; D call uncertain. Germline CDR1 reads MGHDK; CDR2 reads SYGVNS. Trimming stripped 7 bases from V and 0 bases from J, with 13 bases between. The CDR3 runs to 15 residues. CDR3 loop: CASTFGQNSGNTIYF. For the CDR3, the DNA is TGTGCCAGCACATTCGGTCAGAACTCTGGAAACACCATATATTTT.

The CDR3 region has the DNA TGCGCCAGCAGCTCGAACGCGGGAATCGTAAAGACCCAGTACTTC. Its translation is CASSSNAGIVKTQYF. The chain has TRBV5-1 and TRBJ2-7; D perhaps matches TRBD2 (6 bases). The tail of the sequence fits TRBJ2-5 better, so the J call may be wrong. The CDR3 totals 15 residues. Germline lookup yields CDR1 SGHRS and CDR2 YFSETQ.

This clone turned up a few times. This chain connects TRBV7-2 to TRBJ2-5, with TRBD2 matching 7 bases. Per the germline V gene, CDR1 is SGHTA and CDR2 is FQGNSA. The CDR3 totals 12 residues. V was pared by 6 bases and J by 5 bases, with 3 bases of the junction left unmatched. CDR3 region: CASSPRGETQYF. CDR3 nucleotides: TGTGCCAGCAGTCCGCGGGGGGAGACCCAGTACTTC. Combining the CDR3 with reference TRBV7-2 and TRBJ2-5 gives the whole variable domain GAGVSQSPSNKVTEKGKDVELRCDPISGHTALYWYRQSLGQGLEFLIYFQGNSAPDKSGLPSDRFSAERTGGSVSTLTIQRTQQEDSAVYLCASSPRGETQYFGPGTRLLVL.

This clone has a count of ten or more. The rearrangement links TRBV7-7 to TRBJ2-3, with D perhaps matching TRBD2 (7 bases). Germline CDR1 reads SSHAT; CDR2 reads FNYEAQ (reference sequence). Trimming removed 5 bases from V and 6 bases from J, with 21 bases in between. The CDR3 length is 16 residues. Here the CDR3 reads CASSPRGGGKWDTQYF. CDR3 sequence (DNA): TGTGCCAGCAGCCCCCGTGGGGGGGGCAAATGGGATACGCAGTATTTT. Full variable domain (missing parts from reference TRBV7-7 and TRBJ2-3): GAGVSQSPRYKVTKRGQDVTLRCDPISSHATLYWYQQALGQGPEFLTYFNYEAQPDKSGLPSDRFSAERPEGSISTLTIQRTEQRDSAMYRCASSPRGGGKWDTQYFGPGTRLTVL.

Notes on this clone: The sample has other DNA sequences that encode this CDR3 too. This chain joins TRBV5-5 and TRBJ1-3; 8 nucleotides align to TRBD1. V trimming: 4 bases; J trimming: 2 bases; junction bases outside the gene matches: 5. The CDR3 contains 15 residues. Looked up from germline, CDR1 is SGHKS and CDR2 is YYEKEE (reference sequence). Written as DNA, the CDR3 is TGTGCCAGCAGCCTAGAGGACAGGGCTGGAAACACCATATATTTT. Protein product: CASSLEDRAGNTIYF.

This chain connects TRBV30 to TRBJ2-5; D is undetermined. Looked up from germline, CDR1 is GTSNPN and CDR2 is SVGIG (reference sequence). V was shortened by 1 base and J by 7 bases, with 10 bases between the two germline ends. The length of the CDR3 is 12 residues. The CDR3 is CAWSGWIGTQYF. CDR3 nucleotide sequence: TGTGCCTGGAGTGGCTGGATAGGGACCCAGTACTTC.

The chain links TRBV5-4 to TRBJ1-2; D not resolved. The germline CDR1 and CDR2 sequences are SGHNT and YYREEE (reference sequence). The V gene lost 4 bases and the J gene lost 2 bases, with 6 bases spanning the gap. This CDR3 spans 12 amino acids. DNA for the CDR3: TGTGCCAGCAGCAGCCCAAACTATGGCTACACCTTC. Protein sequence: CASSSPNYGYTF.

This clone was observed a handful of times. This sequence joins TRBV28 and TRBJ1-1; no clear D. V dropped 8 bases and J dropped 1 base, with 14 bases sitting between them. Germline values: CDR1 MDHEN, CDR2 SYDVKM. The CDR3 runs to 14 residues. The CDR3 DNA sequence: TGTGCCAGCCTAAGATGGGGTGGGAACACTGAAGCTTTCTTT. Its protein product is CASLRWGGNTEAFF.

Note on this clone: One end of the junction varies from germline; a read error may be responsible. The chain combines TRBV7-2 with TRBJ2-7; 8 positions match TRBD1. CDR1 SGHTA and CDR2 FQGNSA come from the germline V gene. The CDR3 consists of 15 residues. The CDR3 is CASSLQGASSHEQYF. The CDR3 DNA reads TGTGCCAGCAGCTTACAGGGGGCATCCTCCCACGAGCAGTACTTC.

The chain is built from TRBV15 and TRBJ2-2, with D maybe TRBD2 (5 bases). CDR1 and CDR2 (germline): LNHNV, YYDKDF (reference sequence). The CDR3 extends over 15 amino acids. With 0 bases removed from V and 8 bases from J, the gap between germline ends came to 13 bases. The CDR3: CATSRDFGVLGELFF. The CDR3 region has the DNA TGTGCCACCAGCAGAGATTTCGGGGTCCTAGGGGAGCTGTTTTTT.

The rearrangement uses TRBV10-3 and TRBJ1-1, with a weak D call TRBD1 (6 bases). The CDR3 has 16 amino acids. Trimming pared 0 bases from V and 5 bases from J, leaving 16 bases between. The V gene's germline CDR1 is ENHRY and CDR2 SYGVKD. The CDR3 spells CAISESPPGAVTEAFF. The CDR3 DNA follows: TGTGCCATCAGTGAGTCTCCCCCGGGGGCCGTAACTGAAGCTTTCTTT.

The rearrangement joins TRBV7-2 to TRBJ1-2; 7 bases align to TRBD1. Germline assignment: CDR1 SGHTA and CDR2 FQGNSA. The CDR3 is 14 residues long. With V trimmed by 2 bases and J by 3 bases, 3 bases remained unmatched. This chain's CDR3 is CASSLLQGYYGYTF. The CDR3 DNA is TGTGCCAGCAGCTTACTACAGGGGTACTATGGCTACACCTTC.